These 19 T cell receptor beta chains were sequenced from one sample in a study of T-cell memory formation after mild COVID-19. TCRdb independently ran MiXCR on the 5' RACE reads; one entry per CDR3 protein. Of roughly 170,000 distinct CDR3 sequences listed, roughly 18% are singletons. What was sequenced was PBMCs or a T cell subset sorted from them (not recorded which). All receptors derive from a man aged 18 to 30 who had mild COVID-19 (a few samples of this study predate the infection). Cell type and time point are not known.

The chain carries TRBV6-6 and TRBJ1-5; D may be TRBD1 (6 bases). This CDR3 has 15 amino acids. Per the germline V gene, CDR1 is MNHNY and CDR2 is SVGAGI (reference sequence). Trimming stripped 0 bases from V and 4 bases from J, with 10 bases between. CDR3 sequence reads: CASSYSRTVNQPQHF. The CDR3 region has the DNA TGTGCCAGCAGTTACTCTCGGACAGTAAATCAGCCCCAGCATTTT.

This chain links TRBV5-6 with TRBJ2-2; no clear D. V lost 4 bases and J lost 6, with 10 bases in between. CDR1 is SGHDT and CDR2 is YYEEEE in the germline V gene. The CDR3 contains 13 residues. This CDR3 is CASSRAGAGELFF. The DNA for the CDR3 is TGTGCCAGCAGCCGCGCCGGAGCCGGGGAGCTGTTTTTT. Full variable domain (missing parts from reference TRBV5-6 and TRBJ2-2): DAGVTQSPTHLIKTRGQQVTLRCSPKSGHDTVSWYQQALGQGPQFIFQYYEEEERQRGNFPDRFSGHQFPNYSSELNVNALLLGDSALYLCASSRAGAGELFFGEGSRLTVL.

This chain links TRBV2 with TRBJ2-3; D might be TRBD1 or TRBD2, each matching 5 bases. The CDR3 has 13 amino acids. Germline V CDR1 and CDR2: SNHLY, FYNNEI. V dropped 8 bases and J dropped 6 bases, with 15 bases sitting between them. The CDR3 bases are TGTGCCAGCGGGGGTGTTAGTGCTGATACGCAGTATTTT. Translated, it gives CASGGVSADTQYF.

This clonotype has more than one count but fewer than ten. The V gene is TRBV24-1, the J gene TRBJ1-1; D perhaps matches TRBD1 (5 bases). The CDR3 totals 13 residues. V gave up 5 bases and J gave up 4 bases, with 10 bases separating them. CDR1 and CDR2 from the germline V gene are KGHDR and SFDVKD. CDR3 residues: CATSVDSLTEAFF. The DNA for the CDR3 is TGTGCCACCAGTGTAGACAGTCTCACTGAAGCTTTCTTT.

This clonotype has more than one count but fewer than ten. CDR3 residues: CASSSERGRETQYF. In DNA form, the CDR3 reads TGTGCCAGCAGTTCGGAGCGGGGCCGGGAGACCCAGTACTTC. V usage is TRBV28 and J usage is TRBJ2-5; the match to TRBD2 covers 7 bases. The length of the CDR3 is 14 residues. Germline CDR1 reads MDHEN; CDR2 reads SYDVKM. With V trimmed by 4 bases and J by 5 bases, 7 bases remained unmatched.

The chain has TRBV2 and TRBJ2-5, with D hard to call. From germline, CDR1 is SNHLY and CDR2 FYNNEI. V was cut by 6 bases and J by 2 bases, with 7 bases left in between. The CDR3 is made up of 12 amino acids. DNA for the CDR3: TGTGCCAGCAGCGAACGTCAAGAGACCCAGTACTTC. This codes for CASSERQETQYF.

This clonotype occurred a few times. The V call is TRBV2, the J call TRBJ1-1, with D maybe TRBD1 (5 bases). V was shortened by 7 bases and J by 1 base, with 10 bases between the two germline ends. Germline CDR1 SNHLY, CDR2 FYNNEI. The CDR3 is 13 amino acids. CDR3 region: CASKGQGNTEAFF. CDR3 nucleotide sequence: TGTGCCAGCAAGGGCCAGGGGAACACTGAAGCTTTCTTT.

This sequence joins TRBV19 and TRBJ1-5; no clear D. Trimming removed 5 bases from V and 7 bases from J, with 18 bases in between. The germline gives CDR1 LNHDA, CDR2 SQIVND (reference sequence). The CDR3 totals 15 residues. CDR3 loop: CASSPLGFDGQPQHF. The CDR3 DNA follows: TGTGCCAGTAGTCCTTTGGGTTTTGACGGACAGCCCCAGCATTTT.

CDR3 coding DNA: TGCGCCAGCAGCCGCGGTATTCAAGAGACCCAGTACTTC. Its translation: CASSRGIQETQYF. The J gene is TRBJ2-5, the V gene TRBV5-1; D not certain. The CDR3 consists of 13 residues. Germline CDR1 reads SGHRS; CDR2 reads YFSETQ. Trimming shortened V by 4 bases and J by 2 bases, and 9 bases separated the two germline ends. Drawing the rest from reference TRBV5-1 and TRBJ2-5, the complete variable domain is KAGVTQTPRYLIKTRGQQVTLSCSPISGHRSVSWYQQTPGQGLQFLFEYFSETQRNKGNFPGRFSGRQFSNSRSEMNVSTLELGDSALYLCASSRGIQETQYFGPGTRLLVL.

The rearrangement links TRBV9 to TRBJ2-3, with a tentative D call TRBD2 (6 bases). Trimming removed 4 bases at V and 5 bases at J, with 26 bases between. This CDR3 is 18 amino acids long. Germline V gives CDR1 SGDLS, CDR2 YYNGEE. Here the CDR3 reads CASSPALTSGEIVDTQYF. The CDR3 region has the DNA TGTGCCAGCAGCCCCGCCCTCACCTCGGGGGAAATTGTAGATACGCAGTATTTT. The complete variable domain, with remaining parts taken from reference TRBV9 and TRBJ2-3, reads DSGVTQTPKHLITATGQRVTLRCSPRSGDLSVYWYQQSLDQGLQFLIQYYNGEERAKGNILERFSAQQFPDLHSELNLSSLELGDSALYFCASSPALTSGEIVDTQYFGPGTRLTVL.

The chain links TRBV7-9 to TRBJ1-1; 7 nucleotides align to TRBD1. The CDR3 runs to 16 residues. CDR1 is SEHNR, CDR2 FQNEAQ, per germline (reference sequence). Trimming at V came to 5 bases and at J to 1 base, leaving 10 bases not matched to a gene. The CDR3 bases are TGTGCCAGCAGCCCCTTGACAGGGAAGACGAACACTGAAGCTTTCTTT. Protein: CASSPLTGKTNTEAFF.

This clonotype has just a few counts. The CDR3 loop is CASSSGPNNEKLFF. The CDR3 DNA reads as TGCGCCAGCAGCTCCGGACCGAATAATGAAAAACTGTTTTTT. This chain joins TRBV5-1 and TRBJ1-4; D is unresolved. CDR1 and CDR2 from the germline V gene are SGHRS and YFSETQ. The V end lost 3 bases, the J end lost 4 bases, and 10 bases lay between the germline ends. The CDR3 sequence is 14 residues long.

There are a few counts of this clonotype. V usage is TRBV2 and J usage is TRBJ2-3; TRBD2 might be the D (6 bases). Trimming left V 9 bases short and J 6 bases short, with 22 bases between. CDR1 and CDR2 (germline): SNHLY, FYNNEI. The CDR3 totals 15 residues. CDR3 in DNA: TGTGCCAGTCGCGGGGTCCATGCTGCCGGGGATACGCAGTATTTT. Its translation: CASRGVHAAGDTQYF.

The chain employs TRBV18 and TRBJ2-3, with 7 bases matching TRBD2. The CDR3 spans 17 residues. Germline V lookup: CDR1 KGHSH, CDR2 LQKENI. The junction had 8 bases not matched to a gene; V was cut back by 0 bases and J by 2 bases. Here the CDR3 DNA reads TGTGCCAGCTCACCACCGGGGAGGGGCTCCTACACAGATACGCAGTATTTT. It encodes CASSPPGRGSYTDTQYF.

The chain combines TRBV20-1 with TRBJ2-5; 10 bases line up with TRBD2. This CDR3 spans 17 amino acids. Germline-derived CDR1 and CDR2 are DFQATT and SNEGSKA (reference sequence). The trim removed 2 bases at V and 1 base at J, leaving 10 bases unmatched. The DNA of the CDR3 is TGCAGTGCTAGATCCCCTTGGCAGCGGGGGGGCCAAGAGACCCAGTACTTC. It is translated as CSARSPWQRGGQETQYF.

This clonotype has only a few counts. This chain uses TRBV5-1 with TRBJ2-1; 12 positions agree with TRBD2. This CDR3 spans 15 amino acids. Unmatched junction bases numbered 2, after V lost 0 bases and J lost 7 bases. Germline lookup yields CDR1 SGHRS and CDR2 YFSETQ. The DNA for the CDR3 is TGCGCCAGCAGCTTGGGACTAGCGGGGGTGAATGAGCAGTTCTTC. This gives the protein CASSLGLAGVNEQFF.

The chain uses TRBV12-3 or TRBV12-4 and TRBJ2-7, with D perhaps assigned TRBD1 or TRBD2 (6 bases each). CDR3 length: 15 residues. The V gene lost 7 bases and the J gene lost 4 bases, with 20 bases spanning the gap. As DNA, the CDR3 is TGTGCCAGCACCTTAGGGGGGCATACAGGGTACGAGCAGTACTTC. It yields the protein CASTLGGHTGYEQYF.

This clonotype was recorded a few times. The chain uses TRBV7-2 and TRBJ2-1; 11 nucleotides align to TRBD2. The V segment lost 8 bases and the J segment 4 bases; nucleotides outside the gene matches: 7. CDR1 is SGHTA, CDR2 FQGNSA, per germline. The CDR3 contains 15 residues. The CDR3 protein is CASGTTSGAYNEQFF. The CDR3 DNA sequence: TGTGCCAGCGGAACGACTAGCGGGGCTTACAATGAGCAGTTCTTC. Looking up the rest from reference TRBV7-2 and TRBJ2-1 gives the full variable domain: GAGVSQSPSNKVTEKGKDVELRCDPISGHTALYWYRQSLGQGLEFLIYFQGNSAPDKSGLPSDRFSAERTGGSVSTLTIQRTQQEDSAVYLCASGTTSGAYNEQFFGPGTRLTVL.

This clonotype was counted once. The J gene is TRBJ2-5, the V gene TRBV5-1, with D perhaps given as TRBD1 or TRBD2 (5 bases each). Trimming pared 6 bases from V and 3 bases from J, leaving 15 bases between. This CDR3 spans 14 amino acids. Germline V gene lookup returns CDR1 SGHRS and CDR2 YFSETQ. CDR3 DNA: TGCGCCAGCAACCGAGGGGCAGGAGAAGAGACCCAGTACTTC. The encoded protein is CASNRGAGEETQYF.